This record concerns one T cell receptor beta chain sequence. What it recognizes is unknown. Germline V gives CDR1 MNHEY, CDR2 SVGAGI. The CDR3 loop spans 16 amino acids. V lost 0 bases, J lost 5 bases, and 6 bases stayed unmatched. This sample is drawn from a study of cytomegalovirus exposure and HLA in healthy donors. Study as a whole: Around 190 million T cells yielded 100 million to 130 million unique TCR beta sequences, as an earlier analysis found. Findings of the study overall: Per a later analysis, 16,951 TCR beta sequences showed association with HLA alleles at 0.05 false discovery rate. The productive fraction for most TCR beta V segments was about 90% or about 30% in an earlier analysis. Three chains linked to CMV were shown in vitro to be specific for CMV antigens.

PCR primers comprised 60 Vbeta and 13 Jbeta primers. The repertoire was sequenced with immunoSEQ multiplex PCR; TCRdb's copy has only in-frame clones and lacks some. The sample table sets out 200,000 to 250,000 clones. The TCR sequence derives from a woman in her 30s in good health and CMV-seropositive. The V call is TRBV6-5, the J call TRBJ1-4; TRBD1 agrees at 7 bases. Source material: PBMCs. The CDR3 here is CASSYSTGQLNEKLFF. The CDR3 DNA sequence: TGTGCCAGCAGTTACTCGACGGGACAGTTGAATGAAAAACTGTTTTTT.